The clone carrying this T cell receptor (beta chain) was found a few times. Its antigen is as yet unknown. The data were taken from a study of response to subunit inactivated influenza vaccine. V shed 0 bases and J shed 4 bases, with 18 bases lying between them. CDR1 and CDR2 (germline): MNHEY, SVGEGT. The CDR3 contains 17 residues. Notes on the study in general: The authors suggested that every seasonal influenza vaccination recruits few new T cells.

TCRdb reanalysed the RT-PCR reads using MiXCR and keeps one entry per CDR3 protein. The repertoire includes 450,000 to 500,000 distinct CDR3 sequences, around 9.9% of them detected once, and 10% to 15% sits in the top ten. The sequence was collected from a man aged 50 to 60 who received an inactivated influenza vaccine. The chain carries TRBV6-2 or TRBV6-3 and TRBJ2-5; unclear D gene. The source material was PBMCs from blood, sampled 40 to 50 days after vaccination. CDR3 nucleotide sequence: TGTGCCAGCAGTTACTCGGTCCGACGATTAGCAGTAGAGACCCAGTACTTC. As protein: CASSYSVRRLAVETQYF.